The clone carrying this T cell receptor beta chain was observed a few times. The target antigen is unknown. The data were taken from a study of CD8 T cells in ankylosing spondylitis. Findings and caveats of the study: In ankylosing spondylitis blood, a motif of roughly eight highly homologous TCR beta variants appeared characteristic. Previous work reported some of these motif variants in the synovial fluid and blood of reactive arthritis.

The CDR3 sequence is 15 residues long. The germline V gene encodes CDR1 SEHNR and CDR2 FQNEAQ (reference sequence). After removal of 8 bases from V and 4 bases from J, the junction contained 9 bases not matched to a gene. Each CDR3 protein is one row after TCRdb ran MiXCR on the 5' RACE reads. The sample has approximately 400,000 distinct CDR3 sequences, 15% to 20% seen once. The clonotype was recovered from a male donor with ankylosing spondylitis. The V call is TRBV7-9, the J call TRBJ1-4; 8 bases map to TRBD1. Material: blood, either unsorted or a sorted T cell fraction (not recorded which). For the CDR3, the DNA is TGTGCCAGCTCTCAGGGGGCGCGTGGTAATGAAAAACTGTTTTTT. As protein: CASSQGARGNEKLFF.